This record covers a single T cell receptor beta chain. Antigen unknown. TCR beta libraries used about 1.8 micrograms of genomic DNA from cryopreserved PBMCs. This record belongs to a study of cytotoxic CD8 clonotypes in ibrutinib-treated CLL. From germline, CDR1 is SGHAT and CDR2 FQNNGV. The CDR3 spans 13 residues. Trimming pared 5 bases from V and 1 base from J, leaving 8 bases between. Study findings and constraints: Clonality was higher at baseline than in age-matched healthy donors and tracked circulating CD8+ T-cell counts.

Measured with immunoSEQ multiplex PCR; TCRdb has only the in-frame clones, and not every one. Found here are some 200,000 clones, 75% to 85% of them singletons; the top ten hold about an eighth. The origin of this receptor is a human donor with chronic lymphocytic leukemia. This specimen was PBMCs, taken after 12 months of ibrutinib treatment. This chain uses TRBV11-2 with TRBJ2-5; TRBD1 might be the D (5 bases). CDR3: CASSRQPQETQYF. DNA for the CDR3: TGTGCCAGCAGCCGACAGCCCCAAGAGACCCAGTACTTC.